The 28 T cell receptor beta chains below all came from one sample that was sequenced in a study of T cell clonality in common variable immunodeficiency. Findings and caveats of the study: Reportedly, TCR beta sequences from common variable immunodeficiency showed fewer deletions and N-nucleotide insertions.

These receptors have no known antigen. Only in-frame clones appear in the TCRdb table, and some are missing; sequencing was by immunoSEQ multiplex PCR. This sample contains about 15,000 clones. Sequenced material: peripheral blood mononuclear cells. Every receptor here comes from a human donor with common variable immunodeficiency.

In regard to this clone: The read halts 3 residues ahead of the CDR3 end, with the missing end drawn from the germline J gene. V is TRBV4-2 and J is TRBJ2-1, with TRBD1 identical over 7 bases. This CDR3 contains 15 residues. Germline CDR1 is LGHNA and CDR2 is YNFKEQ. Trimming took 1 base from V and 3 from J; bases not matched to a gene: 3. The part of the CDR3 DNA that was read is TGTGCCAGCAGCCAAGGAGGGGGCAACTACAATGAG. Its translation is CASSQGGGNYNE. The full CDR3 sequence reads CASSQGGGNYNEQFF.

As concerns this clone: Read coverage stops 3 residues before the CDR3 terminus; the germline J gene supplies the remainder. This chain links TRBV6-1 with TRBJ1-5; no clear D. Germline assignment: CDR1 MNHNS and CDR2 SASEGT. This CDR3 region has 16 residues. The V and J ends lost 4 bases and 0 bases respectively, with 13 bases between them. The CDR3 loop is CASSGTAGYSNQPQHF. The sequenced CDR3 bases are TGTGCCAGCAGTGGAACCGCGGGGTATAGCAATCAGCCC.

About this clone: The CDR3 end falls 3 residues outside the read, so it is completed with the germline J gene. The V call is TRBV5-1, the J call TRBJ2-3; D not resolved. CDR1 and CDR2 from the germline V gene are SGHRS and YFSETQ. V lost 1 base, J lost 5 bases, and 5 bases lay in between. The CDR3 loop spans 12 amino acids. The CDR3 protein is CASSLTGDTQYF. The sequenced CDR3 bases are TGCGCCAGCAGCTTGACTGGAGATACG.

On this clone: The read ends 3 residues early relative to the CDR3; the germline J gene fills the gap. The chain joins TRBV19 to TRBJ2-5; D possibly corresponds to TRBD1 (5 bases). Germline V gene lookup returns CDR1 LNHDA and CDR2 SQIVND (reference sequence). Trimming took off 3 bases at V and 5 bases at J, with 16 bases between the two ends. This CDR3 is built from 15 residues. The CDR3 region is CASSILVRQHETQYF. The DNA read from the CDR3 is TGTGCCAGTAGTATCCTCGTCCGACAGCATGAGACC.

Note on this clone: The CDR3 is cut off 3 residues early in the read; its end comes from the germline J gene. The chain employs TRBV5-8 and TRBJ2-7; possible D gene TRBD1, 5 bases. Between the trimmed V and J ends, which lost 2 bases and 2 bases, there was a span of 8 bases. The CDR3 consists of 13 residues. Per the germline V gene, CDR1 is SGHTS and CDR2 is YDEGEE. CDR3 residues: CASSFSGPYEQYF. The CDR3 bases that were read are TGTGCCAGCAGCTTCTCAGGGCCCTACGAG.

Worth noting for this clone: The CDR3 end is not reached by the read, which stops 3 residues before it; the germline J gene fills it in. The rearrangement joins TRBV7-6 to TRBJ2-7; 8 positions agree with TRBD2. Trimming at V came to 5 bases and at J to 0 bases, leaving 9 bases not matched to a gene. The CDR3 covers 16 residues. Per the germline V gene, CDR1 is SGHVS and CDR2 is FNYEAQ. Incomplete CDR3 DNA: TGTGCCAGCAGCCCCTCGGGGCTAGCGGGCTCCTACGAG. This translates into CASSPSGLAGSYE. In full, the CDR3 reads CASSPSGLAGSYEQYF.

This clone is deemed medium-sized (0.01 to 0.1%) by its frequency. The sequenced fragment ends 3 residues before the CDR3 boundary, so the rest is inferred from the germline J gene. V and J are TRBV7-8 and TRBJ1-1; D gene ambiguous. Germline values: CDR1 SGHVS, CDR2 FQNEAQ. CDR3 length equals 14 residues. Deletions cut 1 base from V and 7 bases from J, with 13 bases between. CDR3 DNA (partial): TGTGCCAGCAGCTTAGAAGGGTCTAGCAGTGAA. It yields the protein CASSLEGSSSE. The whole CDR3 is CASSLEGSSSEAFF.

A note on this clone: The read gets to within 3 residues of the CDR3 end, and the germline J gene fills in the rest. The rearrangement uses TRBV6-2 or TRBV6-3 and TRBJ1-1; D uncertain. Germline V gene data show CDR1 as MNHEY and CDR2 as SVGEGT. V lost 2 bases, J lost 7 bases, and 17 bases lay in between. This CDR3 is 15 amino acids long. Here the CDR3 reads CASSYGAGTTLEAFF. The sequenced part of the CDR3 DNA is TGTGCCAGCAGTTACGGCGCAGGCACCACACTTGAA.

On this clone itself: With the read ending 3 residues before the CDR3 end, the germline J gene is used to fill in that end. V gene TRBV11-3 combines with J gene TRBJ2-5; 8 bases agree with TRBD1. Germline V lookup: CDR1 SGHNT, CDR2 YENEEA. The CDR3 consists of 13 residues. Trimming took 5 bases from V and 7 from J; bases not matched to a gene: 6. The CDR3 bases that were read are TGTGCCAGCAGCCCCGGACAGGGTTGGACC. Translation gives CASSPGQGWT. The complete CDR3 sequence is CASSPGQGWTQYF. Using reference TRBV11-3 and TRBJ2-5 for the parts outside the CDR3, the full variable domain is EAGVVQSPRYKIIEKKQPVAFWCNPISGHNTLYWYLQNLGQGPELLIRYENEEAVDDSQLPKDRFSAERLKGVDSTLKIQPAELGDSAVYLCASSPGQGWTQYFGPGTRLLVL.

The CDR3 loop reads CSVGAPLNTEAFF. The covered CDR3 bases are TGCAGCGTTGGGGCACCCTTGAACACTGAA. J is TRBJ1-1 and V is TRBV29-1, with D unresolved. From the germline J gene comes the end of the CDR3, since the read stops 3 residues before it. The CDR3 has 13 residues. Trimming pared 4 bases from V and 0 bases from J, leaving 9 bases between. Germline V gene lookup returns CDR1 SQVTM and CDR2 ANQGSEA.

This clone counts as large by frequency. The read finishes 3 residues shy of the CDR3 end, and the germline J gene is used to complete it. The chain links TRBV6-1 to TRBJ2-4, with D unresolved. Germline values: CDR1 MNHNS, CDR2 SASEGT. The CDR3 runs 14 residues. V was shortened by 4 bases and J by 0 bases, with 7 bases between the two germline ends. The CDR3 DNA, read in part, is TGTGCCAGCAGTGGACTGTCAGCCAAAAACATT. It encodes CASSGLSAKNI. The CDR3 in full is CASSGLSAKNIQYF.

Comment on this clone: The read stops 3 residues short of the end of the CDR3; the missing end is completed from the germline J gene. The rearrangement links TRBV2 to TRBJ2-7; TRBD1 might be the D (6 bases). The germline gives CDR1 SNHLY, CDR2 FYNNEI. The CDR3 covers 14 residues. V dropped 4 bases and J dropped 1 base, with 11 bases sitting between them. CDR3 DNA, as far as it was read: TGTGCCAGCAGTGCCCGACAGGAGTCCTACGAG. Its translation is CASSARQESYE. The whole CDR3 sequence is CASSARQESYEQYF.

For this clone: The read terminates 3 residues ahead of where the CDR3 ends, so the germline J gene completes it. The chain carries TRBV11-2 and TRBJ2-5, with 12 bases matching TRBD2. Germline-derived CDR1 and CDR2 are SGHAT and FQNNGV. The trim removed 0 bases at V and 5 bases at J, leaving 1 base unmatched. The CDR3 totals 15 residues. CDR3 DNA (partial): TGTGCCAGCAGCTTAGATGGGACTAGCGGGGAGACC. This encodes CASSLDGTSGET. The whole CDR3 is CASSLDGTSGETQYF.

As to this clone: With the read ending 3 residues before the CDR3 end, the germline J gene is used to fill in that end. The chain recombines TRBV12-3 or TRBV12-4 with TRBJ2-3, with D possibly TRBD1 on 6 matching bases. V lost 8 bases and J lost 4, with 28 bases in between. The CDR3 has 18 amino acids. The CDR3 protein is CASRPYSSGLPGADTQYF. The part of the CDR3 DNA that was read is TGTGCCAGCCGACCCTACAGCAGCGGACTCCCAGGGGCAGATACG.

With regard to this clone: The sequence runs out 3 residues before the end of the CDR3; the remainder is reconstructed from the germline J gene. The chain carries TRBV30 and TRBJ1-1; tentatively, D is TRBD1 (6 bases). In germline, CDR1 is GTSNPN, CDR2 SVGIG (reference sequence). The CDR3 is 14 amino acids. With 0 bases removed from V and 5 bases from J, the gap between germline ends came to 13 bases. The CDR3 bases that were read are TGTGCCTGGAGTGTACTCAGGGGCGGAACTGAA. It encodes CAWSVLRGGTE. In full, the CDR3 reads CAWSVLRGGTEAFF. Supplemented by reference TRBV30 and TRBJ1-1, the full variable domain reads SQTIHQWPATLVQPVGSPLSLECTVEGTSNPNLYWYRQAAGRGLQLLFYSVGIGQISSEVPQNLSASRPQDRQFILSSKKLLLSDSGFYLCAWSVLRGGTEAFFGQGTRLTVV.

About this clone: The read halts 3 residues ahead of the CDR3 end, with the missing end drawn from the germline J gene. V usage is TRBV19 and J usage is TRBJ1-4; no clear D. This CDR3 has 16 amino acids. Germline V gives CDR1 LNHDA, CDR2 SQIVND (reference sequence). The V gene lost 5 bases and the J gene lost 0 bases, with 13 bases spanning the gap. CDR3 bases read: TGTGCCAGTAGTCGATTCGCGGATACAACTAATGAAAAA. It is translated as CASSRFADTTNEK. The full CDR3 sequence reads CASSRFADTTNEKLFF.

Notes on this clone: Coverage ceases 3 residues before the CDR3 finishes, and the germline J gene fills in the end. V is TRBV10-3 and J is TRBJ2-5; D might be TRBD1 (6 bases). The V gene lost 6 bases and the J gene lost 2 bases, with 13 bases spanning the gap. The germline V gene has CDR1 ENHRY and CDR2 SYGVKD. The CDR3 length is 14 residues. The CDR3 bases that were read are TGTGCCATCAGCAAAGGACAGCTTCAAGAGACC. Encoded protein: CAISKGQLQET. The whole CDR3 protein reads CAISKGQLQETQYF.

About this clone itself: The DNA ends 3 residues before the CDR3 does, and the rest of the CDR3 is filled in from the germline J gene. This sequence joins TRBV10-3 and TRBJ2-7; TRBD1 is a possible D gene (6 bases). Germline lookup yields CDR1 ENHRY and CDR2 SYGVKD. The germline V and J ends were trimmed by 11 bases and 4 bases, with 12 bases remaining between them. This CDR3 region has 11 residues. The part of the CDR3 DNA that was read is TGTGCCGTAGAGACAGGTTACGAG. Translating gives CAVETGYE. The whole CDR3 sequence reads CAVETGYEQYF.

Concerning this clone itself: The read gets to within 3 residues of the CDR3 end, and the germline J gene fills in the rest. The chain has TRBV5-4 and TRBJ2-1; no clear D. Looked up from germline, CDR1 is SGHNT and CDR2 is YYREEE (reference sequence). V dropped 4 bases and J dropped 5 bases, with 7 bases sitting between them. This CDR3 region has 12 residues. CDR3 bases read: TGTGCCAGCAGCCCCGGTCACAATGAG. The encoded protein is CASSPGHNE. The full CDR3 protein is CASSPGHNEQFF. Full variable domain (remainder filled in from reference TRBV5-4 and TRBJ2-1): ETGVTQSPTHLIKTRGQQVTLRCSSQSGHNTVSWYQQALGQGPQFIFQYYREEENGRGNFPPRFSGLQFPNYSSELNVNALELDDSALYLCASSPGHNEQFFGPGTRLTVL.

About this clone: The read halts 3 residues ahead of the CDR3 end, with the missing end drawn from the germline J gene. The chain combines TRBV11-2 with TRBJ1-1; D might be TRBD1 (6 bases). Trimming shortened V by 4 bases and J by 6 bases, and 15 bases separated the two germline ends. The CDR3 spans 14 residues. Per germline, CDR1 SGHAT and CDR2 FQNNGV. The sequenced CDR3 bases are TGTGCCAGCAGCTCTGGAGGGGGAGGAGCTGAA. Amino acids: CASSSGGGGAE. The CDR3 in its entirety is CASSSGGGGAEAFF.

Comments on this clone: With the read ending 3 residues before the CDR3 end, the germline J gene is used to fill in that end. The chain joins TRBV2 to TRBJ2-5; 12 bases align to TRBD2. J was trimmed by 4 bases and V by 4 bases; bases with no gene match: 7. CDR1 is SNHLY and CDR2 is FYNNEI in the germline V gene. This CDR3 spans 16 amino acids. CDR3 loop: CASSGQLAGGGETQYF. The DNA read from the CDR3 is TGTGCCAGCAGTGGCCAACTAGCGGGGGGTGGAGAGACC.

With respect to this clone: The read terminates 3 residues ahead of where the CDR3 ends, so the germline J gene completes it. The V gene is TRBV7-6, the J gene TRBJ1-1, with D tentatively TRBD1 (6 bases). The CDR3 consists of 13 residues. Germline CDR1 and CDR2: SGHVS and FNYEAQ. The CDR3 bases that were read are TGTGCCAGCAGCCCTGTCCTGGGGGCTAGG. Translated: CASSPVLGAR. The CDR3, in full, reads CASSPVLGARAFF.

As concerns this clone: From the germline J gene comes the end of the CDR3, since the read stops 3 residues before it. This chain uses TRBV29-1 with TRBJ2-7; tentatively, D is TRBD1 (5 bases). CDR1 and CDR2 from the germline V gene are SQVTM and ANQGSEA. Trimming removed 4 bases from V and 6 bases from J, with 13 bases in between. CDR3 length: 12 residues. CDR3 DNA (partial): TGCAGCGTTGTTGGCAGGGATGGCGAG. It specifies CSVVGRDGE. The whole CDR3 sequence is CSVVGRDGEQYF.

Remarks on this clone: The missing CDR3 end, 3 residues past where the read stops, is filled in from the germline J gene. The rearrangement uses TRBV12-3 or TRBV12-4 and TRBJ2-7, with 7 bases lining up with TRBD2. This CDR3 contains 13 residues. The ends lost 6 bases at V and 6 bases at J; junction bases unmatched: 8. This CDR3 is CASSPGGFREQYF. CDR3 DNA, as far as it was read: TGTGCCAGCAGCCCCGGGGGGTTTCGCGAG.

Worth noting for this clone: The CDR3 is cut off 3 residues early in the read; its end comes from the germline J gene. V is TRBV28 and J is TRBJ2-5, with 8 bases identical to TRBD2. Germline CDR1 reads MDHEN; CDR2 reads SYDVKM. The V segment lost 6 bases and the J segment 4 bases; nucleotides outside the gene matches: 7. This CDR3 has 14 residues. The part of the CDR3 DNA that was read is TGTGCCAGCAGCCCGGGACTAGGGGTAGAGACC. Translating it yields CASSPGLGVET. In full, the CDR3 reads CASSPGLGVETQYF.

Worth noting for this clone: The sequenced fragment ends 3 residues before the CDR3 boundary, so the rest is inferred from the germline J gene. This chain connects TRBV2 to TRBJ2-6, with D possibly TRBD1 on 6 matching bases. The CDR3 length is 15 residues. Germline CDR1 reads SNHLY; CDR2 reads FYNNEI. The ends were cut back, 5 bases at V and 2 bases at J, with 10 bases in the middle. The CDR3 sequence is CASSPQGTGANVLTF. The sequenced CDR3 bases are TGTGCCAGCAGTCCCCAGGGGACTGGGGCCAACGTC.

Comment on this clone: The read terminates 3 residues before the CDR3 end, so the remaining end is supplied by the germline J gene. The chain joins TRBV11-2 to TRBJ2-7, with 7 bases fitting TRBD2. Trimming cost V 6 bases and J 2 bases; bases outside gene matches: 7. In germline, CDR1 is SGHAT, CDR2 FQNNGV. The CDR3 extends over 14 amino acids. CDR3 DNA (partial): TGTGCCAGCAGAAAATGGGGGGGTCCCTACGAG. Amino acids: CASRKWGGPYE. The whole CDR3 sequence reads CASRKWGGPYEQYF.

The covered CDR3 bases are TGTGCCAGCCAACGACTAGCGGGGGGTACTCGAGATACG. Protein sequence: CASQRLAGGTRDT. The entire CDR3 is CASQRLAGGTRDTQYF. This chain links TRBV7-8 with TRBJ2-3; 13 bases map to TRBD2. The read terminates 3 residues before the CDR3 end, so the remaining end is supplied by the germline J gene. CDR1 SGHVS and CDR2 FQNEAQ come from the germline V gene. Trimming cost V 8 bases and J 5 bases; bases outside gene matches: 10. The CDR3 loop spans 16 amino acids.